Shown below are 25 T cell receptor beta chains from a single sample sequenced in a study of blood T cell repertoires in COVID-19. TCRdb's table, derived via immunoSEQ multiplex PCR, lists solely in-frame clones and lacks some. This sample carries 150,000 to 200,000 clones, about 80% of them seen once, and the ten largest clones take 6% to 7.5%. Sequences were obtained from peripheral blood. Receptors were obtained from a man in his 70s with active or convalescent COVID-19.

V gene TRBV9 combines with J gene TRBJ2-1; 7 bases agree with TRBD2. This CDR3 is built from 16 residues. In germline, CDR1 is SGDLS, CDR2 YYNGEE. V shed 4 bases and J 5 bases; nucleotides not matched to a gene: 12. CDR3 amino acids: CASSPPLGRENNEQFF. The CDR3 nucleotides are TGTGCCAGCAGCCCCCCCTTGGGGCGGGAGAACAATGAGCAGTTCTTC.

Details on this clone: Compared with germline, one end of the junction differs, possibly owing to a read error. The CDR3 loop is CASSDSQLGGVGDTQYF. CDR3 DNA sequence: TGTGCCAGCAGTGACTCCCAATTGGGGGGAGTTGGAGATACGCAGTATTTT. The chain couples TRBV6-2 or TRBV6-3 to TRBJ2-3; tentative D call: TRBD2 (6 bases). Germline loops: CDR1 MNHEY, CDR2 SVGEGT. This CDR3 has 17 residues.

V gene TRBV9 combines with J gene TRBJ2-5, with 9 bases aligning to TRBD1. Trimming removed 6 bases from V and 4 bases from J; junction bases left unmatched: 10. The length of the CDR3 is 15 residues. Looked up from germline, CDR1 is SGDLS and CDR2 is YYNGEE. CDR3 nucleotide sequence: TGTGCCAGCACAGTAGACAGGGGGTCTCTAGAGACCCAGTACTTC. Its protein product is CASTVDRGSLETQYF.

This clone appeared a few times. The chain is built from TRBV7-2 and TRBJ2-1; TRBD2 aligns across 8 bases. Germline V CDR1 and CDR2: SGHTA, FQGNSA. The CDR3 consists of 15 residues. V lost 2 bases, J lost 10 bases, and 10 bases stayed unmatched. CDR3 sequence (DNA): TGTGCCAGCAGCTTAAATATCGGGGGGGCGTTGGAGCAGTTCTTC. Amino acids: CASSLNIGGALEQFF.

The genes are TRBV9 and TRBJ2-1; D might be TRBD1 (6 bases). The CDR3 covers 17 residues. The V end was cut by 4 bases, the J end by 0 bases, with 17 bases between. Germline V gene lookup returns CDR1 SGDLS and CDR2 YYNGEE. The CDR3 here is CASSSRGGAHSYNEQFF. DNA of the CDR3: TGTGCCAGCAGCTCCAGGGGTGGGGCCCACTCCTACAATGAGCAGTTCTTC.

This chain connects TRBV7-2 to TRBJ2-5; a possible D gene is TRBD1 (5 bases). The CDR3 is made up of 15 amino acids. With 0 bases removed from V and 5 bases from J, the gap between germline ends came to 13 bases. Germline V CDR1 and CDR2: SGHTA, FQGNSA. The DNA for the CDR3 is TGTGCCAGCAGCTTAGCGTCAGGGCCGCAGGAGACCCAGTACTTC. Residues: CASSLASGPQETQYF.

The chain has TRBV5-8 and TRBJ2-5; D remains ambiguous. CDR1 SGHTS and CDR2 YDEGEE come from the germline V gene. This CDR3 comprises 14 residues. The V end was cut by 5 bases, the J end by 0 bases, with 11 bases between. The DNA of the CDR3 is TGTGCCAGCAGTAAGATGGCATACCAAGAGACCCAGTACTTC. The encoded protein is CASSKMAYQETQYF. The full variable domain, in which reference TRBV5-8 and TRBJ2-5 provide the parts outside the CDR3, is EAGVTQSPTHLIKTRGQQATLRCSPISGHTSVYWYQQALGLGLQFLLWYDEGEERNRGNFPPRFSGRQFPNYSSELNVNALELEDSALYLCASSKMAYQETQYFGPGTRLLVL.

The chain couples TRBV7-2 to TRBJ1-1; D is unclear. The CDR3 spans 15 residues. Trimming left V 5 bases short and J 5 bases short, with 18 bases between. Germline-derived CDR1 and CDR2 are SGHTA and FQGNSA. The DNA of the CDR3 is TGTGCCAGCAGCCTTCAACAGTTGGCCCCAACTGAAGCTTTCTTT. Its translation: CASSLQQLAPTEAFF.

This clone was seen a few times. The rearrangement uses TRBV4-3 and TRBJ2-1, with TRBD2 matching over 9 bases. V lost 1 base and J lost 0; bases outside the gene matches: 7. In germline, CDR1 is LGHNA, CDR2 YSLEER. CDR3 length: 18 residues. CDR3 loop: CASSQGASGASSYNEQFF. The CDR3 nucleotides read TGCGCCAGCAGCCAAGGGGCTAGCGGGGCTAGCTCCTACAATGAGCAGTTCTTC.

V gene TRBV9 combines with J gene TRBJ2-5; the D gene is possibly TRBD1 (6 bases). There are 15 residues in the CDR3. Germline CDR1 is SGDLS and CDR2 is YYNGEE. The V end lost 4 bases, the J end lost 4 bases, and 17 bases lay between the germline ends. CDR3 loop: CASSPRQDALETQYF. In DNA form, the CDR3 reads TGTGCCAGCAGCCCAAGACAGGATGCGCTAGAGACCCAGTACTTC.

The V and J genes are TRBV7-6 and TRBJ1-2; D not certain. Germline lookup yields CDR1 SGHVS and CDR2 FNYEAQ. Deletions cut 5 bases from V and 0 bases from J, with 13 bases between. The CDR3 length is 15 residues. CDR3 sequence: CASSLGPGANYGYTF. CDR3 sequence (DNA): TGTGCCAGCAGCCTGGGTCCCGGAGCTAACTATGGCTACACCTTC. Using reference TRBV7-6 and TRBJ1-2 for the parts outside the CDR3, the full variable domain is GAGVSQSPRYKVTKRGQDVALRCDPISGHVSLYWYRQALGQGPEFLTYFNYEAQQDKSGLPNDRFSAERPEGSISTLTIQRTEQRDSAMYRCASSLGPGANYGYTFGSGTRLTVV.

The J gene is TRBJ2-3, the V gene TRBV6-5, with D maybe TRBD2 (5 bases). The CDR3 has 12 amino acids. Trimming left V 8 bases short and J 10 bases short, with 16 bases between. The germline gives CDR1 MNHEY, CDR2 SVGAGI. The DNA of the CDR3 is TGTGCCAGCCAAGTCCCCGCGGGCGCGCAGTATTTT. It yields the protein CASQVPAGAQYF.

With respect to this clone: The sample contains more than one DNA sequence encoding this CDR3. The rearrangement uses TRBV7-9 and TRBJ2-7; 7 bases line up with TRBD2. Germline V gene lookup returns CDR1 SEHNR and CDR2 FQNEAQ (reference sequence). The V gene end was trimmed by 8 bases and the J gene end by 3 bases; junction bases not matched to a gene: 4. The CDR3 runs 12 residues. The CDR3 DNA follows: TGTGCCAGCTCAGCTAGCGGCTACGAGCAGTACTTC. It codes for CASSASGYEQYF. Drawing the rest from reference TRBV7-9 and TRBJ2-7, the complete variable domain is DTGVSQNPRHKITKRGQNVTFRCDPISEHNRLYWYRQTLGQGPEFLTYFQNEAQLEKSRLLSDRFSAERPKGSFSTLEIQRTEQGDSAMYLCASSASGYEQYFGPGTRLTVT.

The V call is TRBV6-2 or TRBV6-3, the J call TRBJ2-3, with 9 bases identical to TRBD1. The CDR3 is 18 residues long. Germline values: CDR1 MNHEY, CDR2 SVGEGT. V lost 0 bases to trimming and J lost 3 bases; unmatched junction nucleotides: 10. CDR3 protein: CASSYSYIGQGRTDTQYF. The CDR3 DNA sequence: TGTGCCAGCAGTTACTCGTATATTGGACAGGGGAGGACAGATACGCAGTATTTT.

The chain joins TRBV5-4 to TRBJ2-3; D unclear. CDR1 is SGHNT, CDR2 YYREEE, per germline (reference sequence). The length of the CDR3 is 15 residues. With 4 bases removed from V and 6 bases from J, the gap between germline ends came to 18 bases. The CDR3 bases are TGTGCCAGCAGCCCCGACTCTACTCAGTGGGATACGCAGTATTTT. It translates to CASSPDSTQWDTQYF.

The chain couples TRBV9 to TRBJ2-3, with 12 bases that match TRBD2. This CDR3 comprises 16 residues. The J segment lost 2 bases and the V segment lost 6 bases, leaving 7 bases of the junction unmatched. The germline CDR1 and CDR2 sequences are SGDLS and YYNGEE. The CDR3 protein is CASNPLAGGNTDTQYF. In DNA, the CDR3 is TGTGCCAGCAACCCACTAGCGGGGGGTAACACAGATACGCAGTATTTT.

CDR3 protein: CASRQLPAPLHF. In DNA, the CDR3 is TGTGCCAGCAGACAGCTACCGGCACCCCTCCACTTT. The chain uses TRBV6-5 and TRBJ1-6; D is unresolved. Germline-derived CDR1 and CDR2 are MNHEY and SVGAGI. This CDR3 is 12 amino acids long. The ends were cut back, 6 bases at V and 11 bases at J, with 11 bases in the middle.

This clone was picked up a small number of times. V is TRBV2 and J is TRBJ1-3; 7 bases line up with TRBD1. The J segment lost 2 bases and the V segment lost 5 bases, leaving 9 bases of the junction unmatched. The CDR3 has 16 amino acids. The germline gives CDR1 SNHLY, CDR2 FYNNEI. The DNA of the CDR3 is TGTGCCAGCAGTCCCGGAGAGGGGGCTACTGGAAACACCATATATTTT. Translation: CASSPGEGATGNTIYF.

The chain joins TRBV30 to TRBJ2-3, with 14 bases identical to TRBD2. The CDR3 consists of 14 residues. The germline CDR1 and CDR2 sequences are GTSNPN and SVGIG (reference sequence). Trimming cost V 7 bases and J 3 bases; bases outside gene matches: 3. The CDR3 loop is CALGLAGATDTQYF. The CDR3 DNA is TGTGCCTTGGGACTAGCGGGAGCGACAGATACGCAGTATTTT. The full variable domain, with the rest looked up from reference TRBV30 and TRBJ2-3, is SQTIHQWPATLVQPVGSPLSLECTVEGTSNPNLYWYRQAAGRGLQLLFYSVGIGQISSEVPQNLSASRPQDRQFILSSKKLLLSDSGFYLCALGLAGATDTQYFGPGTRLTVL.

V is TRBV29-1 and J is TRBJ1-2, with TRBD1 as a possible D gene (6 bases). In germline, CDR1 is SQVTM, CDR2 ANQGSEA. The CDR3 loop spans 14 amino acids. Trimming shortened V by 1 base and J by 7 bases, and 16 bases separated the two germline ends. The chain's CDR3 is CSVEAPGVDPGYTF. CDR3 in DNA: TGCAGCGTTGAAGCTCCAGGGGTAGATCCTGGCTACACCTTC.

The chain is built from TRBV6-5 and TRBJ1-4, with no clear D. The CDR3 loop spans 14 amino acids. V was clipped by 7 bases and J by 6 bases, with 15 bases between them. CDR1 and CDR2 (germline): MNHEY, SVGAGI. CDR3 sequence (DNA): TGTGCCAGCATAACGGAGGACCCCCATGAAAAACTGTTTTTT. Residues: CASITEDPHEKLFF.

The chain uses TRBV6-6 and TRBJ2-2, with 14 bases fitting TRBD2. The CDR3 is 16 amino acids. CDR1 is MNHNY, CDR2 SVGAGI, per germline (reference sequence). V trimming: 5 bases; J trimming: 8 bases; junction bases outside the gene matches: 7. The CDR3 coding sequence is TGTGCCAGCAGTCGACTAGCGGGGGGGCTGGTGGGGGAGCTGTTTTTT. Protein sequence: CASSRLAGGLVGELFF.

This chain connects TRBV4-2 to TRBJ1-5; D possibly corresponds to TRBD1 (6 bases). Germline V gene data show CDR1 as LGHNA and CDR2 as YNFKEQ. Trimming cost V 3 bases and J 0 bases, with 12 bases left between them. The CDR3 spans 16 residues. The CDR3 sequence is CASSHGQFYSNQPQHF. The DNA of the CDR3 is TGTGCCAGCAGCCACGGACAGTTCTATAGCAATCAGCCCCAGCATTTT.

The J gene is TRBJ2-7, the V gene TRBV6-5; D is possibly TRBD2 (5 bases). The CDR3 has 15 residues. From germline, CDR1 is MNHEY and CDR2 SVGAGI. V was pared by 7 bases and J by 1 base, with 17 bases between. DNA of the CDR3: TGTGCCAGCAAAAAGGCTCCCGGCGGGTCCTACGAGCAGTACTTC. This gives the protein CASKKAPGGSYEQYF.

This chain uses TRBV27 with TRBJ2-7; the D gene is possibly TRBD1 (6 bases). V shed 3 bases and J shed 2 bases, with 14 bases lying between them. CDR3 size: 15 residues. CDR1 is MNHEY, CDR2 SMNVEV, per germline (reference sequence). The DNA of the CDR3 is TGTGCCAGCAGTTTCTCGGACAGCACCCCCTACGAGCAGTACTTC. As protein: CASSFSDSTPYEQYF.